One sample yielded the 21 T cell receptor beta chains listed below, sequenced in a study of blood T cells in healthy people across ages. Primed by a sample-barcoded 5' primer and a J-beta primer mix, a second PCR proceeded for about 6 to 12 cycles. TCRdb used MiXCR to reprocess the 5' RACE reads, holding one entry per CDR3 protein. The table lists roughly 1.7 million distinct CDR3 sequences, about 31% of them singletons. Material for sequencing was blood. These receptors were collected from a woman under 40 in good health.

The chain's CDR3 is CASTLPPSLAGGRNEQFF. CDR3 nucleotides: TGTGCCAGCACCCTTCCCCCCTCACTAGCGGGAGGTCGAAATGAGCAGTTCTTC. This chain uses TRBV28 with TRBJ2-1, with 12 bases lining up with TRBD2. CDR1 is MDHEN, CDR2 SYDVKM, per germline. Trimming at V came to 7 bases and at J to 7 bases, leaving 17 bases not matched to a gene. The CDR3 is 18 residues long.

This chain connects TRBV19 to TRBJ2-6; D ambiguous. Germline-derived CDR1 and CDR2 are LNHDA and SQIVND (reference sequence). The V gene lost 8 bases and the J gene lost 1 base, with 9 bases spanning the gap. This CDR3 region has 14 residues. DNA of the CDR3: TGTGCCAGTCGGACCCAATCTGGGGCCAACGTCCTGACTTTC. Protein sequence: CASRTQSGANVLTF.

The chain carries TRBV6-6 and TRBJ2-1; 13 positions agree with TRBD2. Germline CDR1 and CDR2: MNHNY and SVGAGI (reference sequence). This CDR3 is 15 amino acids long. V lost 0 bases, J lost 7 bases, and 0 bases stayed unmatched. The CDR3 region is CASSYSTSGRNEQFF. In DNA form, the CDR3 reads TGTGCCAGCAGTTACTCGACTAGCGGGAGGAATGAGCAGTTCTTC.

The chain carries TRBV20-1 and TRBJ1-1, with unresolved D. Germline CDR1 and CDR2: DFQATT and SNEGSKA (reference sequence). The CDR3 consists of 14 residues. Deletions cut 0 bases from V and 7 bases from J, with 15 bases between. As DNA, the CDR3 is TGCAGTGCTAGAGATCTGCTGAGAGACCTTGAAGCTTTCTTT. This codes for CSARDLLRDLEAFF.

This clonotype was counted only a few times. This sequence joins TRBV28 and TRBJ2-7; 11 bases match TRBD1. V gave up 5 bases and J gave up 6 bases; unmatched junction bases: 12. Per germline, CDR1 MDHEN and CDR2 SYDVKM. The CDR3 extends over 16 amino acids. CDR3 bases: TGTGCCAGCAGTAACCCGATCGGACAGGGGGCTTTCGAGCAGTACTTC. It translates to CASSNPIGQGAFEQYF.

Remarks on this clonotype: At one end the junction does not follow the germline gene, possibly because of a read error. The rearrangement uses TRBV7-2 and TRBJ2-1; TRBD2 matches at 9 bases. This CDR3 region has 16 residues. Germline V lookup: CDR1 SGHTA, CDR2 FQGNSA. The CDR3 loop reads CANSSPGLAGRGEQFF. In DNA form, the CDR3 reads TGTGCCAACAGCTCACCGGGTCTAGCGGGGAGGGGTGAGCAGTTCTTC.

This clonotype was detected a few times. This sequence joins TRBV20-1 and TRBJ1-2; 9 bases map to TRBD1. Per germline, CDR1 DFQATT and CDR2 SNEGSKA (reference sequence). This CDR3 region has 15 residues. Germline trimming cut 3 bases from V and 2 bases from J; bases unmatched to any gene: 7. The CDR3 is CSARGQGLVNYGYTF. In DNA, the CDR3 is TGCAGTGCTAGGGGACAGGGTTTAGTAAACTATGGCTACACCTTC.

This clonotype has just a few counts. V is TRBV20-1 and J is TRBJ2-5; the D gene could be TRBD1 or TRBD2 (6 bases each). The CDR3 contains 14 residues. CDR1 and CDR2 from the germline V gene are DFQATT and SNEGSKA (reference sequence). The V end lost 6 bases, the J end lost 1 base, and 15 bases lay between the germline ends. CDR3 nucleotide sequence: TGCAGTGCCTTAGGGGGAGGACTCCAAGAGACCCAGTACTTC. Translation: CSALGGGLQETQYF.

This clonotype came up many times. The CDR3 region is CASSLGAGYGYTF. As DNA, the CDR3 is TGTGCCAGCAGTTTGGGGGCCGGATATGGCTACACCTTC. The chain employs TRBV12-3 or TRBV12-4 and TRBJ1-2, with D perhaps TRBD1 (6 bases). Between the trimmed V and J ends, which lost 3 bases and 5 bases, there was a span of 10 bases. CDR3 length: 13 amino acids.

The table lists this clonotype with a few counts. The chain combines TRBV27 with TRBJ2-1, with 13 bases identical to TRBD2. Germline trimming cut 4 bases from V and 8 bases from J; bases unmatched to any gene: 8. The CDR3 contains 16 residues. Germline CDR1 MNHEY, CDR2 SMNVEV (reference sequence). The CDR3 bases are TGTGCCAGCAGTTCCGGCACTAGCGGGAGGGCCCATGAGCAGTTCTTC. This codes for CASSSGTSGRAHEQFF.

The chain links TRBV20-1 to TRBJ2-1; D is unclear. The ends were cut back, 3 bases at V and 6 bases at J, with 9 bases in the middle. Germline CDR1 reads DFQATT; CDR2 reads SNEGSKA (reference sequence). CDR3 length: 12 residues. The CDR3 sequence: CSASPRPNEQFF. CDR3 DNA sequence: TGCAGTGCTAGCCCTAGGCCCAATGAGCAGTTCTTC.

V usage is TRBV20-1 and J usage is TRBJ2-2; D remains ambiguous. This CDR3 has 13 residues. Germline CDR1 reads DFQATT; CDR2 reads SNEGSKA (reference sequence). V shed 6 bases and J shed 1 base, with 9 bases lying between them. The CDR3 protein is CSASPGNTGELFF. Here the CDR3 DNA reads TGCAGTGCCTCCCCGGGGAACACCGGGGAGCTGTTTTTT.

This chain uses TRBV12-3 or TRBV12-4 with TRBJ2-3, with D possibly matching TRBD1 (5 bases). V lost 7 bases, J lost 15 bases, and 29 bases lay in between. This CDR3 contains 15 residues. Here the CDR3 reads CASIQAGQGTDTEYF. CDR3 coding DNA: TGTGCCAGCATCCAAGCAGGCCAGGGCACAGATACGGAATATTTT.

This clonotype was observed a single time. The germline gene is not matched at one end of the junction; a read error may be the cause. J is TRBJ2-1 and V is TRBV2; D gene ambiguous. The CDR3 loop spans 12 amino acids. Germline lookup yields CDR1 SNHLY and CDR2 FYNNEI. The CDR3 protein is CAGREDYNEQFF. The CDR3 bases are TGTGCCGGCAGAGAGGACTACAATGAGCAGTTCTTC.

This clonotype has more than one count but fewer than ten. This chain links TRBV27 with TRBJ2-7, with D uncertain. V was pared by 2 bases and J by 0 bases, with 11 bases between. The CDR3 has 15 residues. Germline CDR1 and CDR2: MNHEY and SMNVEV (reference sequence). The CDR3 DNA reads as TGTGCCAGCAGTTTAGAGGTCACCTACTCCTACGAGCAGTACTTC. It yields the protein CASSLEVTYSYEQYF.

V usage is TRBV10-2 and J usage is TRBJ2-7; 8 nucleotides match TRBD1. With 1 base clipped from V and 9 bases from J, the junction kept 11 bases outside the gene matches. Per germline, CDR1 WSHSY and CDR2 SAAADI. This CDR3 is built from 15 residues. This CDR3 is CASSEWSRGRSVQYF. The CDR3 nucleotides read TGCGCCAGCAGTGAGTGGTCCAGGGGGCGGTCGGTGCAGTACTTC.

Note on this clonotype: A read error may be the cause here, since a much bigger clone is one base away. The gene calls are TRBV27 and TRBJ2-1, with a tentative D call TRBD2 (5 bases). This CDR3 comprises 15 residues. Per germline, CDR1 MNHEY and CDR2 SMNVEV (reference sequence). The CDR3 here is CASSLRGSSYIEQFF. CDR3 bases: TGTGCCAGCAGTCTTCGTGGGAGCTCCTACATTGAGCAGTTCTTC.

CDR3 residues: CNLERDTGELFF. CDR3 nucleotides: TGCAACCTGGAGCGGGACACCGGGGAGCTGTTTTTT. V gene TRBV20-1 combines with J gene TRBJ2-2, with D possibly TRBD2 on 6 matching bases. CDR1 is DFQATT, CDR2 SNEGSKA, per germline (reference sequence). This CDR3 has 12 residues.

V is TRBV12-3 or TRBV12-4 and J is TRBJ1-5, with D possibly TRBD1 on 5 matching bases. V was pared by 8 bases and J by 6 bases, with 23 bases between. The CDR3 has 16 amino acids. CDR3 sequence: CASAATQSGEGQPQHF. The CDR3 nucleotides read TGTGCCAGCGCGGCGACACAGTCGGGGGAAGGTCAGCCCCAGCATTTT.

The rearrangement uses TRBV3-1 and TRBJ1-2, with no clear D. The ends were cut back, 0 bases at V and 4 bases at J, with 12 bases in the middle. The V gene's germline CDR1 is LGHDT and CDR2 YNNKEL (reference sequence). The CDR3 covers 15 residues. The chain's CDR3 is CASSQERQWFYGYTF. In DNA, the CDR3 is TGTGCCAGCAGCCAAGAAAGGCAATGGTTCTATGGCTACACCTTC.

This sequence joins TRBV10-3 and TRBJ1-3; the D is unclear. In germline, CDR1 is ENHRY, CDR2 SYGVKD. The CDR3 length is 21 residues. V lost 4 bases and J lost 3, with 31 bases in between. The DNA of the CDR3 is TGTGCCATCAGTGGTGGGCCCCTGAAGGCGGATGCAGAGGGCGATGGAAACACCATATATTTT. This codes for CAISGGPLKADAEGDGNTIYF.